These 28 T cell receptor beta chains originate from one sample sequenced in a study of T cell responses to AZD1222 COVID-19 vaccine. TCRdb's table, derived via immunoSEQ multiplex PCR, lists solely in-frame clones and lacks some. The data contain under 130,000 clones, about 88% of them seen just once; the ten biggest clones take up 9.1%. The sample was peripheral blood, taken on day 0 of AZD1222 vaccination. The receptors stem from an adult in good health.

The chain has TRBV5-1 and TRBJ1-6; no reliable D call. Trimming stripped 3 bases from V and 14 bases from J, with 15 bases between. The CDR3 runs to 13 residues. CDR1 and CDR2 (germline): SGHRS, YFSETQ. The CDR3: CASSSSVNKALHF. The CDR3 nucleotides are TGCGCCAGCAGCTCCTCGGTCAACAAGGCCCTCCACTTT.

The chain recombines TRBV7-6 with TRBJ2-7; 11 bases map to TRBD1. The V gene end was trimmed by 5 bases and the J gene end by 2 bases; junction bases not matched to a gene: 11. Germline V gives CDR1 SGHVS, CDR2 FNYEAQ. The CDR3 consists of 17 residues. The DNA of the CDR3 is TGTGCCAGCAGCCCAGGACAGGGGGCTTCCGCCCCCTACGAGCAGTACTTC. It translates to CASSPGQGASAPYEQYF.

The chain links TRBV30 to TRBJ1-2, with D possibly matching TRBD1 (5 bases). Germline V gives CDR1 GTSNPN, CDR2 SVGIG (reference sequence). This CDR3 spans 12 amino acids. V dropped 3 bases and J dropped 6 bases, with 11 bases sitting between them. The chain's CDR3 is CAWRGGTDGYTF. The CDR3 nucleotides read TGTGCCTGGAGGGGAGGGACCGATGGCTACACCTTC.

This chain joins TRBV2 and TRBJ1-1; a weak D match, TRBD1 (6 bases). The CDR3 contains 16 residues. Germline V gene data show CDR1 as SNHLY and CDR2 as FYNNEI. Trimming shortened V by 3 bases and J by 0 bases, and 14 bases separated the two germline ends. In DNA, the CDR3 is TGTGCCAGCAGTGATACAGGGTCTACCGTGAACACTGAAGCTTTCTTT. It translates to CASSDTGSTVNTEAFF.

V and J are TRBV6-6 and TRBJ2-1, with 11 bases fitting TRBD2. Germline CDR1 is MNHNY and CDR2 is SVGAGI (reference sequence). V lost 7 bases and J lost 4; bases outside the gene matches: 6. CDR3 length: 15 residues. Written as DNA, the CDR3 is TGTGCCAGCAATAGAGGGACTAGCGGTTACAATGAGCAGTTCTTC. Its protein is CASNRGTSGYNEQFF.

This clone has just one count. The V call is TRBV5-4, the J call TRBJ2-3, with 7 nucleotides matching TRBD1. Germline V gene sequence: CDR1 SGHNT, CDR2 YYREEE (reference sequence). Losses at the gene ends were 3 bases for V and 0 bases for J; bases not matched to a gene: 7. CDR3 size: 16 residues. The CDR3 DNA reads TGTGCCAGCAGCTCGGAACCAGGGGGTAGCACAGATACGCAGTATTTT. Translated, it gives CASSSEPGGSTDTQYF.

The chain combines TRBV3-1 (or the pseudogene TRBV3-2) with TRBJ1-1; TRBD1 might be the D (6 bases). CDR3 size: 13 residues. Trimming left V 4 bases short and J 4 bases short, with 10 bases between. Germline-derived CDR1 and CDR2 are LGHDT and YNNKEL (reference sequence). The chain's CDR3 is CASSLKGGTEAFF. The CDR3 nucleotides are TGTGCCAGCAGCCTCAAGGGGGGCACTGAAGCTTTCTTT.

Written as DNA, the CDR3 is TGTGCCTGGAGTCCCGTCGACAGCGGCTACACCTTC. Residues: CAWSPVDSGYTF. The rearrangement joins TRBV30 to TRBJ1-2, with a tentative D call TRBD1 (5 bases). Germline values: CDR1 GTSNPN, CDR2 SVGIG (reference sequence). V lost 2 bases and J 8 bases, leaving 12 bases between the germline ends. CDR3 length equals 12 residues.

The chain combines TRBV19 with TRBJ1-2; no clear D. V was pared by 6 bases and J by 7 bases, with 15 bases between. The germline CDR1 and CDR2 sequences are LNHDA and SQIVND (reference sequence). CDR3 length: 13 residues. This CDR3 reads CASRIRVDGGYTF. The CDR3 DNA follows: TGTGCCAGTAGGATCCGGGTCGACGGTGGCTACACCTTC.

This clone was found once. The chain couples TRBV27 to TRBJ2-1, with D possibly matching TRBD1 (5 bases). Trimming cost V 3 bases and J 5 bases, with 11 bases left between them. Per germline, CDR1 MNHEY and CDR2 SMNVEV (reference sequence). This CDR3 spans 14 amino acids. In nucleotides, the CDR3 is TGTGCCAGCAGTTTCCAGGGCATTGACAATGAGCAGTTCTTC. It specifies CASSFQGIDNEQFF.

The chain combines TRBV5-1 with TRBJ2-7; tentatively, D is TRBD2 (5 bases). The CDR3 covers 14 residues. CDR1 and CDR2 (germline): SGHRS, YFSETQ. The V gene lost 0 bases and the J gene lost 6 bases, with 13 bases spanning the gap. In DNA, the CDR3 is TGCGCCAGCAGCTTGGCCGGGGAACCGGGCGAGCAGTACTTC. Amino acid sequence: CASSLAGEPGEQYF.

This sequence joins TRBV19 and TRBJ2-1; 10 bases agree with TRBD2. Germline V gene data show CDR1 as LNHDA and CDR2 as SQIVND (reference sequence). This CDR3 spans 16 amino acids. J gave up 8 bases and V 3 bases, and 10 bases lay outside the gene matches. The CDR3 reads CASSIGRLAGVYEQFF. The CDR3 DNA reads TGTGCCAGTAGTATCGGGCGGCTAGCGGGAGTCTATGAGCAGTTCTTC.

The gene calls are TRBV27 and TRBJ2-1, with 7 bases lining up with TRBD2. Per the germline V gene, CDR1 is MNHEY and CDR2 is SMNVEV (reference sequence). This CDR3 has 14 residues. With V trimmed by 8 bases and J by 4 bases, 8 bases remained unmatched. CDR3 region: CASCLADRYNEQFF. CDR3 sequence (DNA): TGTGCCAGCTGCCTAGCGGACCGGTACAATGAGCAGTTCTTC.

CDR3 sequence reads: CASTFDGVNTEAFF. The CDR3 DNA is TGTGCCAGTACCTTTGATGGGGTGAACACTGAAGCTTTCTTT. The chain has TRBV19 and TRBJ1-1; D is undetermined. The CDR3 contains 14 residues. CDR1 and CDR2 from the germline V gene are LNHDA and SQIVND (reference sequence). Trimming removed 7 bases from V and 0 bases from J, with 12 bases in between.

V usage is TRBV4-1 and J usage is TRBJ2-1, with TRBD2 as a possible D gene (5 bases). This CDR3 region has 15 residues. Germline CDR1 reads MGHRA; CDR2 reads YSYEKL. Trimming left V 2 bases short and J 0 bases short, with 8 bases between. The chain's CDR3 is CASSQPSSSYNEQFF. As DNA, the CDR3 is TGCGCCAGCAGCCAACCTAGCAGCTCCTACAATGAGCAGTTCTTC.

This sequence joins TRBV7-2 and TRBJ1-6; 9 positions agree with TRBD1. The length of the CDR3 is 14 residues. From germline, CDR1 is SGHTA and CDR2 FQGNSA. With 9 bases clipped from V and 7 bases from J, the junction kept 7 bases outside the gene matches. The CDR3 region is CASHPGTGNSPLHF. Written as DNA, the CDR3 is TGTGCCAGTCACCCCGGGACAGGGAATTCACCCCTCCACTTT.

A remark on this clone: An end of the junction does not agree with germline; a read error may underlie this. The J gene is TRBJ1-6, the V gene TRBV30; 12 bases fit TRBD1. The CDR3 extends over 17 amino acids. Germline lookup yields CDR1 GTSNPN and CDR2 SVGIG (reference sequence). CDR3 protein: CAGSSGTGGAYNSPLHF. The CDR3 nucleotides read TGTGCCGGGAGCTCCGGGACAGGGGGCGCCTATAATTCACCCCTCCACTTT.

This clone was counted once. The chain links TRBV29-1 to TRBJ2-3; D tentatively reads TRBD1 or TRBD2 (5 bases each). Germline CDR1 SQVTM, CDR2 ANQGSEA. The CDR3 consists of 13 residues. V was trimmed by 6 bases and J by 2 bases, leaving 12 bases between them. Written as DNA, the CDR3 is TGCAGCGTCTCAGAGGGGTACACAGATACGCAGTATTTT. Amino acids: CSVSEGYTDTQYF.

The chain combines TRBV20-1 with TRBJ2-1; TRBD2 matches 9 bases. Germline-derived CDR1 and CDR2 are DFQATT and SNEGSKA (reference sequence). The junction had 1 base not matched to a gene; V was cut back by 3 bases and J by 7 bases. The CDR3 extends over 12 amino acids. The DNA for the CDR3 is TGCAGTGCTAGTAGCGGGAGAAATGAGCAGTTCTTC. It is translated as CSASSGRNEQFF.

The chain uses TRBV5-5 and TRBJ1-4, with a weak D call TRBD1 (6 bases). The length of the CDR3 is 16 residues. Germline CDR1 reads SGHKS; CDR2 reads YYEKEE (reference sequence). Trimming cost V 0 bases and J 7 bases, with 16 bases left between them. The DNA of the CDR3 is TGTGCCAGCAGCTTGGACCCCCTCAGGGGCACTGAAAAACTGTTTTTT. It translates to CASSLDPLRGTEKLFF.

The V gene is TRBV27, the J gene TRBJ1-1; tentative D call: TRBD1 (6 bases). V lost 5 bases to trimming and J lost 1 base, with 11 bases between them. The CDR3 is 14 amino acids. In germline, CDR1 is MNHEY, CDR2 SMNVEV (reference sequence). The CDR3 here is CASSLRTANTEAFF. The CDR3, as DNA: TGTGCCAGCAGTCTTCGGACAGCGAACACTGAAGCTTTCTTT.

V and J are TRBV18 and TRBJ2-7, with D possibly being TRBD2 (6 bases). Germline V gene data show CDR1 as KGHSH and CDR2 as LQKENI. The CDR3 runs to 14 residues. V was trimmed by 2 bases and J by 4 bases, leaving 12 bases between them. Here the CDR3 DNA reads TGTGCCAGCTCACCATCAGGGAGGAGGTACGAGCAGTACTTC. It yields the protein CASSPSGRRYEQYF.

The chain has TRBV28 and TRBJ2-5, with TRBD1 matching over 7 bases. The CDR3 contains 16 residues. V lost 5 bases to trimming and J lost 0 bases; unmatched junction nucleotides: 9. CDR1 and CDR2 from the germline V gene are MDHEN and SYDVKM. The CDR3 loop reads CASSGYDRAYQETQYF. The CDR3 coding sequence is TGTGCCAGCAGTGGGTACGACAGGGCGTACCAAGAGACCCAGTACTTC.

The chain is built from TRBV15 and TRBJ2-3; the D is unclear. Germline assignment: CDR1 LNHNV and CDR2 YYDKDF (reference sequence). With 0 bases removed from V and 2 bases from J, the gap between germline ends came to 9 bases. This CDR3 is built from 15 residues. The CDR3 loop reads CATSRDNSHTDTQYF. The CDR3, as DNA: TGTGCCACCAGCAGAGATAACAGCCACACAGATACGCAGTATTTT.

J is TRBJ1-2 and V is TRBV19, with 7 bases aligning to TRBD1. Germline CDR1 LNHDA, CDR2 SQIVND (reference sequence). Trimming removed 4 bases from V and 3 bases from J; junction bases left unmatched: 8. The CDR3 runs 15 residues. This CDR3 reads CASSKTGVGDYGYTF. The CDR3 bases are TGTGCCAGTAGTAAAACAGGGGTAGGGGACTATGGCTACACCTTC.

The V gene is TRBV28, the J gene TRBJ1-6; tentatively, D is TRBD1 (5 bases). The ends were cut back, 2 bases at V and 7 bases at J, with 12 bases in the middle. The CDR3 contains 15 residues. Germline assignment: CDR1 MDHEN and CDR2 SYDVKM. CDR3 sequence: CASSLGGRVNSPLHF. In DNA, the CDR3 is TGTGCCAGCAGTTTAGGGGGACGGGTCAATTCACCCCTCCACTTT. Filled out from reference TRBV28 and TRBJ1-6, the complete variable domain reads DVKVTQSSRYLVKRTGEKVFLECVQDMDHENMFWYRQDPGLGLRLIYFSYDVKMKEKGDIPEGYSVSREKKERFSLILESASTNQTSMYLCASSLGGRVNSPLHFGNGTRLTVT.

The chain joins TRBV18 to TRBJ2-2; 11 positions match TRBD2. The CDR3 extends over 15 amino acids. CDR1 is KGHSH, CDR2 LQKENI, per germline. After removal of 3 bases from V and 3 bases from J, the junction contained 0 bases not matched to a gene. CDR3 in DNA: TGTGCCAGCTCACCGGGACTAGCGGACACCGGGGAGCTGTTTTTT. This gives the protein CASSPGLADTGELFF.

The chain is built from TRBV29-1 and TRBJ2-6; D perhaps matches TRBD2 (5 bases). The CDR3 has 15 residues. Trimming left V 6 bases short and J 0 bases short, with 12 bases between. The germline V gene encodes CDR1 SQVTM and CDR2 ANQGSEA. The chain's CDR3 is CSVRTGSSGANVLTF. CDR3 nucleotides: TGCAGCGTACGGACGGGGAGCTCTGGGGCCAACGTCCTGACTTTC.